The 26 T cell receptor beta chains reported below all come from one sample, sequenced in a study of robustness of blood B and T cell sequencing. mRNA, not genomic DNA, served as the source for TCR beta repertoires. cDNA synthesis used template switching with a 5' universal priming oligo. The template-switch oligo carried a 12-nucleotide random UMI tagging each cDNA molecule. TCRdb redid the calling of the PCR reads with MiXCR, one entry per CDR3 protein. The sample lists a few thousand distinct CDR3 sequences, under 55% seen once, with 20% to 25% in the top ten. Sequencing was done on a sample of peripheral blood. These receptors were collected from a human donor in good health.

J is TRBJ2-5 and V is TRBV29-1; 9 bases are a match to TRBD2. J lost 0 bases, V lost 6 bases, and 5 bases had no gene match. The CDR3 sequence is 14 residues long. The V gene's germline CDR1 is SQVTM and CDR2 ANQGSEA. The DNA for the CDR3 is TGCAGCGTCGGTAGCGGGGGATACCAAGAGACCCAGTACTTC. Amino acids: CSVGSGGYQETQYF.

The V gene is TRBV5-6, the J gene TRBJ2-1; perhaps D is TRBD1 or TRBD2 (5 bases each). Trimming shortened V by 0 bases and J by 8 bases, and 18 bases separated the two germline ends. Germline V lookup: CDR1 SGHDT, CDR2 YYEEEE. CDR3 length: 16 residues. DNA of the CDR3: TGTGCCAGCAGCTTGGGGTCTGTTGGCCGGGGCGATGAGCAGTTCTTC. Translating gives CASSLGSVGRGDEQFF.

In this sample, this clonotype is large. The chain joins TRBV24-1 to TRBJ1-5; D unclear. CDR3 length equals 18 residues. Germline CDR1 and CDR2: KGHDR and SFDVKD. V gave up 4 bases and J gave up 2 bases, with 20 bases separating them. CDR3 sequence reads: CATSDCGPERICNQPQHF. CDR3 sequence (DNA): TGTGCCACCAGTGACTGTGGACCTGAGCGGATATGCAATCAGCCCCAGCATTTT.

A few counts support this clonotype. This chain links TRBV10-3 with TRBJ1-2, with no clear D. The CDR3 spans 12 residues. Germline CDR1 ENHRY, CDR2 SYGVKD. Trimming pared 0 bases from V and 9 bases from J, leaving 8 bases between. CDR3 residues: CAISESGGSYTF. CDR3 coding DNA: TGTGCCATCAGTGAGTCGGGTGGGAGCTACACCTTC.

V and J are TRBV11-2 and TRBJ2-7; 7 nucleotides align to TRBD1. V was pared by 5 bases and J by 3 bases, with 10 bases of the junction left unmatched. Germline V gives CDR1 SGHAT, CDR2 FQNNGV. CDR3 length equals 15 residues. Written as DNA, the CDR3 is TGTGCCAGCAGCACCACGACAGGGACAATCTACGAGCAGTACTTC. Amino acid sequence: CASSTTTGTIYEQYF.

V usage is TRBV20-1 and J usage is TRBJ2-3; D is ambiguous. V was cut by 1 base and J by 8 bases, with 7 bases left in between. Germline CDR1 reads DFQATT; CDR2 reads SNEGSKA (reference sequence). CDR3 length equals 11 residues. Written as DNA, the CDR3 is TGCAGTGCTAGAGGGGAAGCTACGCAGTATTTT. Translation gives CSARGEATQYF.

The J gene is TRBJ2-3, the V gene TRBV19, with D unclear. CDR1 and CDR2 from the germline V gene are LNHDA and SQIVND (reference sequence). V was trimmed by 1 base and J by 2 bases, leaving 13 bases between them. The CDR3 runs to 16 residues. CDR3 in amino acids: CASSIGGNRLTDTQYF. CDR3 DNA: TGTGCCAGTAGTATAGGCGGAAACCGGCTCACAGATACGCAGTATTTT.

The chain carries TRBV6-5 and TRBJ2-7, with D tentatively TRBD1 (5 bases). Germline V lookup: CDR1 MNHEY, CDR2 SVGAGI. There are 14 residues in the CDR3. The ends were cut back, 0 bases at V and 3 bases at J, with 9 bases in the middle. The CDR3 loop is CASSYSYRYYEQYF. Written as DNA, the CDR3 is TGTGCCAGCAGTTACTCATACAGGTACTACGAGCAGTACTTC.

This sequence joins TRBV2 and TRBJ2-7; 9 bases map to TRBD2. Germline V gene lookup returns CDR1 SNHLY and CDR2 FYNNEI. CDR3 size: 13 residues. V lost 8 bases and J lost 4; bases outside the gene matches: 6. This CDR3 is CASRSGGGYEQYF. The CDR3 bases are TGTGCCAGCCGTAGCGGGGGCGGTTACGAGCAGTACTTC.

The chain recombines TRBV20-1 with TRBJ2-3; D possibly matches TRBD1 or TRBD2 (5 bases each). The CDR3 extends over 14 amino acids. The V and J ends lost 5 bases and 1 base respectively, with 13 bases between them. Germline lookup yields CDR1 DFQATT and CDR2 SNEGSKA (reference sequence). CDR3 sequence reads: CSAALGTGTDTQYF. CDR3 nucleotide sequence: TGCAGTGCTGCTTTAGGGACGGGCACAGATACGCAGTATTTT.

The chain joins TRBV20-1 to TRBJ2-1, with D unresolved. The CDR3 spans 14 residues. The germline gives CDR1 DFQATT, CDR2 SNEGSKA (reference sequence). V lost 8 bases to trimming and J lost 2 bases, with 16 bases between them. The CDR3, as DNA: TGCAGTACCACCCCCCCTGACGCCTACAATGAGCAGTTCTTC. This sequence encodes CSTTPPDAYNEQFF.

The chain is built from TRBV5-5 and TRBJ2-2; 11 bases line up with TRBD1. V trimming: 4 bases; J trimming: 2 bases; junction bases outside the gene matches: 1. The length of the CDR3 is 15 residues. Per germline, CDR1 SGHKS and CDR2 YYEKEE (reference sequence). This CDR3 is CASSRTGGNTGELFF. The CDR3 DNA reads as TGTGCCAGCAGCCGGACAGGGGGCAACACCGGGGAGCTGTTTTTT.

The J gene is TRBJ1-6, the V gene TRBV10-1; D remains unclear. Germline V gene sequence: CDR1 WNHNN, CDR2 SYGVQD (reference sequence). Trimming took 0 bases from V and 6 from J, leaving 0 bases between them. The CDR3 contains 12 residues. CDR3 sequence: CASSESNSPLHF. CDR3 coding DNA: TGCGCCAGCAGTGAGTCTAATTCACCCCTCCACTTT.

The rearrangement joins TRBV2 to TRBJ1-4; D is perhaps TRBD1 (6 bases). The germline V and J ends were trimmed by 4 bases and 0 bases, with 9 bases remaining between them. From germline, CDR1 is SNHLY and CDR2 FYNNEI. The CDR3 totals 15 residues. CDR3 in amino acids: CASSARTATNEKLFF. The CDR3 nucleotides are TGTGCCAGCAGTGCTAGGACAGCAACTAATGAAAAACTGTTTTTT.

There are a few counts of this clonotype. CDR3 in DNA: TGTGCCAGCAGGAGGGGACGCTCCTACGAGCAGTACTTC. Translated: CASRRGRSYEQYF. The chain recombines TRBV6-1 with TRBJ2-7; D may correspond to TRBD1 or TRBD2 (5 bases each). CDR1 and CDR2 (germline): MNHNS, SASEGT. The V and J ends lost 6 bases and 0 bases respectively, with 9 bases between them. CDR3 length: 13 residues.

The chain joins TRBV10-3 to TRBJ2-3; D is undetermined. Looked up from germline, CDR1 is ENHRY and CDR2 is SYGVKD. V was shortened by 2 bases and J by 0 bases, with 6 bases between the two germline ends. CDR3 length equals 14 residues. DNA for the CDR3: TGTGCCATCAGTGAGGGCCGTAGCACAGATACGCAGTATTTT. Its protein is CAISEGRSTDTQYF.

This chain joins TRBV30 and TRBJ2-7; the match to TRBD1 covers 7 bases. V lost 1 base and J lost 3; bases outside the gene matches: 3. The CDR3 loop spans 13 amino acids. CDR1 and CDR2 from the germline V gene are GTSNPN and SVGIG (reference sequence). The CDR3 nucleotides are TGTGCCTGGAGTGGAGACAGGGACTACGAGCAGTACTTC. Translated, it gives CAWSGDRDYEQYF. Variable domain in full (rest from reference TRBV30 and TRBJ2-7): SQTIHQWPATLVQPVGSPLSLECTVEGTSNPNLYWYRQAAGRGLQLLFYSVGIGQISSEVPQNLSASRPQDRQFILSSKKLLLSDSGFYLCAWSGDRDYEQYFGPGTRLTVT.

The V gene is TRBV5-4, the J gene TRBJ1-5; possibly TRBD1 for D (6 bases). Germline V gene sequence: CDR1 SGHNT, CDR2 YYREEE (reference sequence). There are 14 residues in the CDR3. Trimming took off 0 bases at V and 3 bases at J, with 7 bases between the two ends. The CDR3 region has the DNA TGTGCCAGCAGCTTGGGGGGGCACAATCAGCCCCAGCATTTT. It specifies CASSLGGHNQPQHF.

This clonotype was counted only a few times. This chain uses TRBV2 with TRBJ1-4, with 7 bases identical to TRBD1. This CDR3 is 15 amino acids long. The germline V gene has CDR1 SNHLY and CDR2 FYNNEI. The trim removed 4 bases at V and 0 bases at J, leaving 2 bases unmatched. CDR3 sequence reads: CASSAGGATNEKLFF. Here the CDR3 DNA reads TGTGCCAGCAGTGCAGGGGGTGCAACTAATGAAAAACTGTTTTTT.

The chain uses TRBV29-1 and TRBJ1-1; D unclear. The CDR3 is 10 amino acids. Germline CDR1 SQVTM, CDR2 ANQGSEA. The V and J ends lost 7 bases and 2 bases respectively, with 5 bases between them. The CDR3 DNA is TGCAGCGGGGAAAACACTGAAGCTTTCTTT. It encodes CSGENTEAFF. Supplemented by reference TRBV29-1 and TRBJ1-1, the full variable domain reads SAVISQKPSRDICQRGTSLTIQCQVDSQVTMMFWYRQQPGQSLTLIATANQGSEATYESGFVIDKFPISRPNLTFSTLTVSNMSPEDSSIYLCSGENTEAFFGQGTRLTVV.

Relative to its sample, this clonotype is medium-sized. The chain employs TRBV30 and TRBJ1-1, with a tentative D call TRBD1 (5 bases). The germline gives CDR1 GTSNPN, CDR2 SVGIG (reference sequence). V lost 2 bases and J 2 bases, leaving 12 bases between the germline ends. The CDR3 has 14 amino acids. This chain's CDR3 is CAWSQDQGNTEAFF. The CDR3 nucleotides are TGTGCCTGGAGTCAGGACCAGGGAAACACTGAAGCTTTCTTT.

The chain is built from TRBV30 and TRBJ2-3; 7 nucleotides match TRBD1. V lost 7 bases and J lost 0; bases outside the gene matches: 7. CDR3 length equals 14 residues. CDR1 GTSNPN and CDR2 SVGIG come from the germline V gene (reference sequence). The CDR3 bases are TGTGCCTTAACACTGGGACAGAGCACAGATACGCAGTATTTT. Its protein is CALTLGQSTDTQYF.

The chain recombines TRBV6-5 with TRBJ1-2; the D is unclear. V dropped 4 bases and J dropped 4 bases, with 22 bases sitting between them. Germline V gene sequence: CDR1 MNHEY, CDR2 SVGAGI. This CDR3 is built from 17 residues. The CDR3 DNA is TGTGCCAGCAGTTTATCCGAACACCCGAGGTGGACCTATGGCTACACCTTC. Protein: CASSLSEHPRWTYGYTF.

This CDR3 is CASSGQGVQNTEAFF. DNA of the CDR3: TGTGCCAGCAGTGGACAGGGTGTACAAAACACTGAAGCTTTCTTT. V usage is TRBV6-1 and J usage is TRBJ1-1; 7 bases are shared with TRBD1. This CDR3 has 15 residues. Germline assignment: CDR1 MNHNS and CDR2 SASEGT. Germline trimming cut 4 bases from V and 2 bases from J; bases unmatched to any gene: 7.

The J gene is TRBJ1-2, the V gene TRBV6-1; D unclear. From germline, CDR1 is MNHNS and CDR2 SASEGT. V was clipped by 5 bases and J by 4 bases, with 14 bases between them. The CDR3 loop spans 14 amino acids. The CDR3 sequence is CASSTRSRFYGYTF. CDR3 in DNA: TGTGCCAGCAGTACCCGGTCGCGATTCTATGGCTACACCTTC.

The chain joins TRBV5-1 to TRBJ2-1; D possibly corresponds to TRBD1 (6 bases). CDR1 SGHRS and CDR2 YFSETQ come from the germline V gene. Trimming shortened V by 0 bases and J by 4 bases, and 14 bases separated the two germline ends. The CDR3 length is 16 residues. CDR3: CASSLAGTLLYNEQFF. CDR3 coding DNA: TGCGCCAGCAGCTTGGCCGGGACATTGCTTTACAATGAGCAGTTCTTC. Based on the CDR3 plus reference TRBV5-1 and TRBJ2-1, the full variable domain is KAGVTQTPRYLIKTRGQQVTLSCSPISGHRSVSWYQQTPGQGLQFLFEYFSETQRNKGNFPGRFSGRQFSNSRSEMNVSTLELGDSALYLCASSLAGTLLYNEQFFGPGTRLTVL.